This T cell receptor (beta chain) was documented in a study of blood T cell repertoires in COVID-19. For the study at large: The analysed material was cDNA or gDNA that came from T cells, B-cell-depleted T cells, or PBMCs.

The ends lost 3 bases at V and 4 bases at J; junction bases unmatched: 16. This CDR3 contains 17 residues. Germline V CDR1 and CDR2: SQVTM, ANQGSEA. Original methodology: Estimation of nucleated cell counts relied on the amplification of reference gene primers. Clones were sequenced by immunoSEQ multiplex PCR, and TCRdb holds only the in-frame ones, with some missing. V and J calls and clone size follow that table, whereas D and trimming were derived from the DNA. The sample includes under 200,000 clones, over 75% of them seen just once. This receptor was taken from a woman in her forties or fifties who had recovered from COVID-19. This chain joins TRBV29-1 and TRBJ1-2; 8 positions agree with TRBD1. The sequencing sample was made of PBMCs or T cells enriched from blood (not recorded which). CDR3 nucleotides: TGCAGCGTTGATTTACGGGCCGGACAGGGCGAAGGCTATGGCTACACCTTC. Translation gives CSVDLRAGQGEGYGYTF.